The 31 T cell receptor beta chains below were found in one sample sequenced in a study of T cells in women clearing cervical HPV infection. Profiling relied on immunoSEQ multiplex PCR, and the TCRdb table lists in-frame clones only, not all of them. The sample data list about 18,000 clones. The material sequenced was blood buffy coat. The source is a woman aged 18-70 years with a cervical HPV16 infection that either progressed to CIN3+ or cleared (not recorded which).

In regard to this clone: The read comes to an end 3 residues before the CDR3 does, leaving the germline J gene to fill in the end. The rearrangement joins TRBV29-1 to TRBJ1-2; D may be TRBD1 (6 bases). V lost 4 bases to trimming and J lost 0 bases, with 15 bases between them. CDR3 length: 15 amino acids. The germline CDR1 and CDR2 sequences are SQVTM and ANQGSEA. The CDR3 sequence is CSVARDTTTNYGYTF. CDR3 DNA (partial): TGCAGCGTTGCTCGGGACACAACAACTAACTATGGC. Combining the CDR3 with reference TRBV29-1 and TRBJ1-2 gives the whole variable domain SAVISQKPSRDICQRGTSLTIQCQVDSQVTMMFWYRQQPGQSLTLIATANQGSEATYESGFVIDKFPISRPNLTFSTLTVSNMSPEDSSIYLCSVARDTTTNYGYTFGSGTRLTVV.

Notes on this clone: Read sequence stops 3 residues before the CDR3 end, and the germline J gene provides the missing end. V usage is TRBV7-2 and J usage is TRBJ2-1; TRBD2 agrees at 7 bases. V shed 3 bases and J 9 bases; nucleotides not matched to a gene: 8. CDR3 length equals 14 residues. Looked up from germline, CDR1 is SGHTA and CDR2 is FQGNSA. This chain's CDR3 is CASSFAGVVGEQFF. CDR3 bases read: TGTGCCAGCAGCTTTGCGGGAGTTGTAGGTGAG.

About this clone: The sequence runs out 3 residues before the end of the CDR3; the remainder is reconstructed from the germline J gene. This chain uses TRBV4-1 with TRBJ2-7, with 7 positions matching TRBD1. Germline trimming cut 5 bases from V and 5 bases from J; bases unmatched to any gene: 15. The CDR3 sequence is 16 residues long. CDR1 and CDR2 from the germline V gene are MGHRA and YSYEKL. The CDR3: CASSMGWQGVSNEQYF. The DNA read from the CDR3 is TGCGCCAGCAGCATGGGATGGCAGGGGGTTTCGAACGAG.

A word on this clone: The CDR3 end lies 3 residues beyond the end of the read and is filled in from the germline J gene. The chain is built from TRBV12-3 or TRBV12-4 and TRBJ2-5; D tentatively fits TRBD1 or TRBD2 (6 bases each). The CDR3 runs to 18 residues. V lost 5 bases to trimming and J lost 2 bases, with 24 bases between them. Partial CDR3 DNA: TGTGCCAGCAGTCAACCTTGGGGTTGGAGGGGGAGACAAGAGACC. Translated: CASSQPWGWRGRQET. The full CDR3 protein reads CASSQPWGWRGRQETQYF.

A note on this clone: One end of the junction is discordant with germline, which a read error may explain. The CDR3 goes on 3 residues after the read ends, and that part is filled in from the germline J gene. This CDR3 is also generated by other DNA sequences in the sample. The chain has TRBV18 and TRBJ2-3; 8 positions match TRBD2. This CDR3 region has 18 residues. Germline CDR1 and CDR2: KGHSH and LQKENI. The CDR3 DNA, read in part, is TGTGCCAGCTCCCCACCAACTTATAGCGGGGTGAACACAGATACG. Protein sequence: CASSPPTYSGVNTDT. In full, the CDR3 is CASSPPTYSGVNTDTQYF.

As for this clone: Read sequence stops 3 residues before the CDR3 end, and the germline J gene provides the missing end. The chain joins TRBV6-1 to TRBJ1-5; D unresolved. Between the trimmed V and J ends, which lost 1 base and 2 bases, there was a span of 6 bases. CDR3 length: 14 amino acids. CDR1 and CDR2 from the germline V gene are MNHNS and SASEGT. The CDR3 sequence: CASSEVGRNQPQHF. The CDR3 bases that were read are TGTGCCAGCAGTGAAGTGGGCCGCAATCAGCCC.

The part of the CDR3 DNA that was read is TGTGCCAGCACTGGCCAGGGTTTTATCCTCCATGAAAAA. Its translation is CASTGQGFILHEK. The CDR3, in full, reads CASTGQGFILHEKLFF. The rearrangement uses TRBV7-8 and TRBJ1-4; TRBD1 is a possible D gene (5 bases). The CDR3 end is not reached by the read, which stops 3 residues before it; the germline J gene fills it in. This CDR3 has 16 residues. Germline V gene data show CDR1 as SGHVS and CDR2 as FQNEAQ. Trimming stripped 7 bases from V and 6 bases from J, with 21 bases between.

As for this clone: The read gets to within 3 residues of the CDR3 end, and the germline J gene fills in the rest. The rearrangement joins TRBV7-9 to TRBJ1-3; D is ambiguous. Germline values: CDR1 SEHNR, CDR2 FQNEAQ (reference sequence). The CDR3 runs to 15 residues. V was clipped by 1 base and J by 7 bases, with 14 bases between them. The CDR3 protein is CASSLEFRGGNTIYF. The sequenced CDR3 bases are TGTGCCAGCAGCTTAGAGTTTCGGGGAGGTAACACC.

With regard to this clone: Read data end 3 residues before the CDR3 end; the end is taken from the germline J gene. V gene TRBV2 combines with J gene TRBJ1-2; no definite D call. The CDR3 length is 12 residues. The V gene's germline CDR1 is SNHLY and CDR2 FYNNEI. CDR3 bases read: TGTGCCACTAAACTAGGGTGGGATGAC. Its translation: CATKLGWDD. The whole CDR3 region reads CATKLGWDDYTF.

Turning to this clone: The read ends 3 residues shy of where the CDR3 ends; the end is completed using the germline J gene. The chain joins TRBV12-3 or TRBV12-4 to TRBJ2-2; TRBD2 agrees at 8 bases. The CDR3 length is 16 residues. J lost 5 bases, V lost 8 bases, and 13 bases had no gene match. The CDR3 bases that were read are TGTGCCAGCGACGACAGAGCGGGAGTCGAGACCGGGGAG. Its translation is CASDDRAGVETGE. The entire CDR3 is CASDDRAGVETGELFF.

Notes on this clone: Read sequence stops 3 residues before the CDR3 end, and the germline J gene provides the missing end. The chain is built from TRBV11-2 and TRBJ2-1, with 7 positions matching TRBD2. Trimming took 4 bases from V and 5 from J; bases not matched to a gene: 5. This CDR3 region has 14 residues. Germline V gene data show CDR1 as SGHAT and CDR2 as FQNNGV. CDR3 protein: CASSYRAGNNEQFF. The sequenced CDR3 bases are TGTGCCAGCAGCTACAGAGCGGGGAACAATGAG. Variable domain in full (rest from reference TRBV11-2 and TRBJ2-1): EAGVAQSPRYKIIEKRQSVAFWCNPISGHATLYWYQQILGQGPKLLIQFQNNGVVDDSQLPKDRFSAERLKGVDSTLKIQPAKLEDSAVYLCASSYRAGNNEQFFGPGTRLTVL.

Comment on this clone: The read ends 3 residues shy of where the CDR3 ends; the end is completed using the germline J gene. The sample contains more than one DNA sequence encoding this CDR3. V is TRBV18 and J is TRBJ1-1, with D perhaps matching TRBD1 (5 bases). Germline loops: CDR1 KGHSH, CDR2 LQKENI. This CDR3 comprises 13 residues. CDR3 bases read: TGTGCCAGCTCAGGAGACCCGGGGGAGACA. It encodes CASSGDPGET. The complete CDR3 sequence is CASSGDPGETAFF.

With regard to this clone: The CDR3 goes on 3 residues after the read ends, and that part is filled in from the germline J gene. The chain joins TRBV6-4 to TRBJ2-3, with D tentatively TRBD2 (6 bases). Trimming stripped 5 bases from V and 0 bases from J, with 6 bases between. The CDR3 has 13 residues. Germline CDR1 reads MRHNA; CDR2 reads SNTAGT. This chain's CDR3 is CASSSGSTDTQYF. Partial CDR3 DNA: TGTGCCAGCAGTAGCGGGAGCACAGATACG.

Regarding this clone: The read stops 3 residues short of the end of the CDR3; the missing end is completed from the germline J gene. The chain uses TRBV20-1 and TRBJ2-3; D unresolved. Germline V gives CDR1 DFQATT, CDR2 SNEGSKA (reference sequence). Trimming shortened V by 1 base and J by 6 bases, and 5 bases separated the two germline ends. This CDR3 is built from 11 residues. The CDR3 bases that were read are TGCAGTGCTAGAGTTTCGGATACG. Translation gives CSARVSDT. The full-length CDR3 reads as CSARVSDTQYF.

About this clone itself: The read falls 3 residues short of the CDR3 end, and the missing part is taken from the germline J gene. This rearrangement joins TRBV9 to TRBJ2-7; a weak D match, TRBD2 (6 bases). Germline V gene sequence: CDR1 SGDLS, CDR2 YYNGEE. Trimming shortened V by 0 bases and J by 1 base, and 11 bases separated the two germline ends. The CDR3 is 15 amino acids. The CDR3 protein is CASSVGGGRSYEQYF. CDR3 bases read: TGTGCCAGCAGCGTAGGTGGGGGGAGGTCCTACGAG.

A word on this clone: With the read ending 3 residues before the CDR3 end, the germline J gene is used to fill in that end. The gene calls are TRBV4-2 and TRBJ2-3, with 8 positions matching TRBD2. This CDR3 is 17 amino acids long. V lost 1 base and J lost 3; bases outside the gene matches: 9. The V gene's germline CDR1 is LGHNA and CDR2 YNFKEQ. The DNA read from the CDR3 is TGTGCCAGCAGCCAAGTTTGGCGGGGGGTCATTACAGATACG. Translation gives CASSQVWRGVITDT. Given in full, the CDR3 is CASSQVWRGVITDTQYF.

For this clone: The CDR3 end falls 3 residues outside the read, so it is completed with the germline J gene. The chain links TRBV11-2 to TRBJ2-7; D is undetermined. V was clipped by 0 bases and J by 6 bases, with 15 bases between them. There are 15 residues in the CDR3. Per the germline V gene, CDR1 is SGHAT and CDR2 is FQNNGV. The CDR3 spells CASSLDPLTQFEQYF. The CDR3 DNA, read in part, is TGTGCCAGCAGCTTAGATCCACTTACACAGTTCGAG.

A word on this clone: The read gets to within 3 residues of the CDR3 end, and the germline J gene fills in the rest. The J gene is TRBJ1-6, the V gene TRBV30; D not resolved. Germline V gives CDR1 GTSNPN, CDR2 SVGIG (reference sequence). Trimming pared 0 bases from V and 4 bases from J, leaving 7 bases between. The CDR3 loop spans 14 amino acids. This CDR3 is CAWSVNNYNSPLHF. The sequenced CDR3 bases are TGTGCCTGGAGTGTAAACAATTATAATTCACCC.

In the case of this clone: The sequenced fragment ends 3 residues before the CDR3 boundary, so the rest is inferred from the germline J gene. The J gene is TRBJ2-1, the V gene TRBV6-2 or TRBV6-3, with unresolved D. Trimming removed 3 bases at V and 4 bases at J, with 10 bases between. The CDR3 is 14 residues long. Germline assignment: CDR1 MNHEY and CDR2 SVGEGT. The covered CDR3 bases are TGTGCCAGCAGTTATAAAACGACTTACAATGAG. Translation: CASSYKTTYNE. The CDR3 reads in full as CASSYKTTYNEQFF.

Of note for this clone: Coverage ceases 3 residues before the CDR3 finishes, and the germline J gene fills in the end. This chain connects TRBV19 to TRBJ1-2; 9 bases align to TRBD1. CDR3 size: 14 residues. Germline V lookup: CDR1 LNHDA, CDR2 SQIVND (reference sequence). CDR3 DNA (partial): TGTGCCAGTAGTCACCGGGACAGGGTCTACGAC. Protein product: CASSHRDRVYD. The whole CDR3 sequence is CASSHRDRVYDYTF.

Worth noting for this clone: The CDR3 goes on 3 residues after the read ends, and that part is filled in from the germline J gene. The chain couples TRBV7-9 to TRBJ1-2; D gene ambiguous. Germline V gene lookup returns CDR1 SEHNR and CDR2 FQNEAQ (reference sequence). This CDR3 comprises 15 residues. CDR3 DNA, as far as it was read: TGTGCCAGCAGCTTTAGTAGCGGGATGAGAAACGAC. It encodes CASSFSSGMRND. From start to end, the CDR3 is CASSFSSGMRNDYTF. Supplemented by reference TRBV7-9 and TRBJ1-2, the full variable domain reads DTGVSQNPRHKITKRGQNVTFRCDPISEHNRLYWYRQTLGQGPEFLTYFQNEAQLEKSRLLSDRFSAERPKGSFSTLEIQRTEQGDSAMYLCASSFSSGMRNDYTFGSGTRLTVV.

Remarks on this clone: The read stops 3 residues short of the end of the CDR3; the missing end is completed from the germline J gene. The chain links TRBV2 to TRBJ1-4; D perhaps matches TRBD1 (6 bases). Germline CDR1 is SNHLY and CDR2 is FYNNEI. The CDR3 consists of 13 residues. V dropped 4 bases and J dropped 8 bases, with 11 bases sitting between them. The sequenced part of the CDR3 DNA is TGTGCCAGCAGTGTGAGGGGGGGGGAAAAA. Translating it yields CASSVRGGEK. The whole CDR3 sequence reads CASSVRGGEKLFF.

In the case of this clone: The read ends 3 residues before the CDR3 terminus; that terminus is restored from the germline J gene. V usage is TRBV19 and J usage is TRBJ2-1; 10 nucleotides line up with TRBD2. There are 16 residues in the CDR3. Germline lookup yields CDR1 LNHDA and CDR2 SQIVND (reference sequence). The ends lost 5 bases at V and 4 bases at J; junction bases unmatched: 8. CDR3 loop: CASSPGGLARYNEQFF. The CDR3 bases that were read are TGTGCCAGTAGTCCGGGGGGACTAGCGAGGTACAATGAG.

About this clone itself: The read falls 3 residues short of the CDR3 end, and the missing part is taken from the germline J gene. The genes are TRBV20-1 and TRBJ1-4; 10 bases are a match to TRBD1. Germline V gene lookup returns CDR1 DFQATT and CDR2 SNEGSKA (reference sequence). The length of the CDR3 is 15 residues. CDR3 bases read: TGCAGTGCGGTTGGTGCGGGACAGGGGTATTCACCA. As protein: CSAVGAGQGYSP. The entire CDR3 is CSAVGAGQGYSPLFF.

Of note for this clone: The sequenced fragment ends 3 residues before the CDR3 boundary, so the rest is inferred from the germline J gene. The chain uses TRBV10-3 and TRBJ2-1, with D perhaps matching TRBD2 (7 bases). Trimming cost V 4 bases and J 5 bases, with 9 bases left between them. CDR1 ENHRY and CDR2 SYGVKD come from the germline V gene. The CDR3 extends over 13 amino acids. The CDR3 sequence: CAISGGGNNEQFF. Incomplete CDR3 DNA: TGTGCCATCAGTGGGGGGGGCAACAATGAG.

A word on this clone: Sequencing ends 3 residues short of the CDR3 end; the germline J gene provides the rest. The genes are TRBV7-2 and TRBJ2-5, with 7 nucleotides matching TRBD2. Germline V CDR1 and CDR2: SGHTA, FQGNSA. V lost 1 base, J lost 5 bases, and 4 bases stayed unmatched. This CDR3 contains 14 residues. CDR3 amino acids: CASSLGGGRETQYF. The part of the CDR3 DNA that was read is TGTGCCAGCAGCTTAGGCGGGGGTCGGGAGACC.

As concerns this clone: Read coverage stops 3 residues before the CDR3 terminus; the germline J gene supplies the remainder. V and J are TRBV10-3 and TRBJ1-1, with TRBD1 matching over 9 bases. The CDR3 runs to 13 residues. Germline V lookup: CDR1 ENHRY, CDR2 SYGVKD. Trimming took 10 bases from V and 4 from J; bases not matched to a gene: 7. Incomplete CDR3 DNA: TGTGCCACTAGACAGGGGGGAGTCACTGAA. It translates to CATRQGGVTE. The CDR3 as a whole reads CATRQGGVTEAFF.

Worth noting for this clone: The read terminates 3 residues ahead of where the CDR3 ends, so the germline J gene completes it. The chain links TRBV29-1 to TRBJ1-1, with D tentatively TRBD1 (5 bases). Germline assignment: CDR1 SQVTM and CDR2 ANQGSEA. The CDR3 runs 14 residues. The V end lost 2 bases, the J end lost 0 bases, and 10 bases lay between the germline ends. CDR3 bases read: TGCAGCGTTGAACAGGGACTCGTGAACACTGAA. It codes for CSVEQGLVNTE. The CDR3, in full, reads CSVEQGLVNTEAFF.

With respect to this clone: The read terminates 3 residues ahead of where the CDR3 ends, so the germline J gene completes it. This chain links TRBV25-1 with TRBJ1-5; the D is unclear. Germline loops: CDR1 MGHDK, CDR2 SYGVNS. Trimming took 2 bases from V and 4 from J, leaving 12 bases between them. The CDR3 contains 15 residues. The CDR3 sequence is CASSEIGGGNQPQHF. The CDR3 DNA, read in part, is TGTGCCAGCAGTGAAATTGGCGGTGGGAATCAGCCC.

Comments on this clone: The read terminates 3 residues before the CDR3 end, so the remaining end is supplied by the germline J gene. The rearrangement joins TRBV28 to TRBJ1-2; 9 bases map to TRBD1. Germline V gene lookup returns CDR1 MDHEN and CDR2 SYDVKM. V lost 7 bases, J lost 0 bases, and 6 bases stayed unmatched. This CDR3 spans 15 amino acids. Here the CDR3 reads CASTSTGGPNYGYTF. CDR3 bases read: TGTGCCAGCACCTCGACAGGGGGTCCTAACTATGGC.

Notes on this clone: The CDR3 end is not reached by the read, which stops 3 residues before it; the germline J gene fills it in. The rearrangement uses TRBV11-1 and TRBJ2-7, with 11 bases matching TRBD2. Germline trimming cut 5 bases from V and 6 bases from J; bases unmatched to any gene: 6. Germline assignment: CDR1 SGHAT and CDR2 FQDESV (reference sequence). CDR3 length: 14 residues. CDR3 DNA, as far as it was read: TGTGCCAGCAGCACCTTAGCGGGAGGGCTCGAG. Protein: CASSTLAGGLE. The complete CDR3 reads CASSTLAGGLEQYF.